What follows is one TCR beta chain and its context. The sample belongs to a study of blood T cell repertoires in COVID-19. Assay used: immunoSEQ multiplex PCR; TCRdb lists only in-frame clones, some missing. The data hold about 120,000 clones, with about 74% observed a single time. The V gene lost 6 bases and the J gene lost 4 bases, with 10 bases spanning the gap. Germline CDR1 MNHEY, CDR2 SMNVEV (reference sequence). The CDR3 runs 13 residues. The sample comprised peripheral blood. This TCR was recovered from a human donor in a cohort sampled during active COVID-19. The chain has TRBV27 and TRBJ1-5; possible D gene TRBD1, 5 bases. The CDR3 spells CASRTQGNQPQHF. The CDR3 DNA reads TGTGCCAGCAGAACCCAGGGAAATCAGCCCCAGCATTTT.